The rows below give T cell receptor beta chains drawn from one sample of a study of PD-L1 blockade in urothelial cancer. Sequenced by immunoSEQ multiplex PCR; TCRdb stores in-frame clones only, minus some. The sample gives around 46,000 clones, 82% of which show up once; approximately 13% is in the top ten. This specimen was PBMCs, taken around atezolizumab (anti-PD-L1) treatment. The receptors here all came from a man in his sixties with urothelial cancer. CDR3s include the opening cysteine and the closing phenylalanine or tryptophan. The D gene is left open where the match is weak. Only some rows state a clone size, as once, few, many or a class for expanded clones.

cdr3_aa	cdr3_nt	d_call	clone_size	v_call	j_call
CAWSVYALDTQYF	TGTGCCTGGAGTGTCTATGCTTTGGATACGCAGTATTTT	-	-	TRBV30	TRBJ2-3
CASTPGQGIYGYTF	TGTGCCAGCACCCCCGGACAGGGGATCTATGGCTACACCTTC	TRBD1	-	TRBV6-6	TRBJ1-2
CASSPPRGRQYF	TGTGCCAGCAGTCCCCCGCGGGGAAGGCAGTATTTT	-	-	TRBV27	TRBJ2-3
CASSHRTGEGQPQHF	TGTGCCAGCAGCCATCGGACAGGGGAAGGCCAGCCCCAGCATTTT	TRBD1	-	TRBV6-6	TRBJ1-5
CASSSLAGGLQETQYF	TGTGCCAGCAGTAGCCTAGCGGGGGGGCTCCAAGAGACCCAGTACTTC	TRBD2	-	TRBV5-5	TRBJ2-5
CASSLAGYGNTIYF	TGCGCCAGCAGCTTGGCAGGGTATGGAAACACCATATATTTT	-	-	TRBV5-1	TRBJ1-3
CASSSLKTSGGADADTQYF	TGTGCCAGCAGCTCACTTAAGACTAGCGGGGGGGCCGATGCAGATACGCAGTATTTT	TRBD2	-	TRBV11-2	TRBJ2-3
CASSLAGSSYEQYF	TGTGCCAGCAGCTTGGCGGGGAGCTCCTACGAGCAGTACTTC	-	-	TRBV7-9	TRBJ2-7
CASSQVGGHTQYF	TGTGCCAGCAGCCAAGTGGGGGGTCATACGCAGTATTTT	-	-	TRBV4-2	TRBJ2-3
CASSLQTPIYEQYF	TGTGCCAGCAGTCTACAGACACCAATCTACGAGCAGTACTTC	-	once	TRBV28	TRBJ2-7
CASSLARSGSSGANVLTF	TGCGCCAGCAGCTTGGCCCGATCGGGGAGCTCTGGGGCCAACGTCCTGACTTTC	-	-	TRBV5-1	TRBJ2-6
CASSVGAAVKSYEQYF	TGTGCCAGCAGTGTAGGGGCGGCAGTCAAATCCTACGAGCAGTACTTC	-	-	TRBV6-1	TRBJ2-7
CASSLGGGQGQETQYF	TGCGCCAGCAGCTTGGGAGGAGGACAGGGGCAAGAGACCCAGTACTTC	TRBD1	-	TRBV5-1	TRBJ2-5
CASSSRGQASSYNSPLHF	TGTGCCAGCAGCTCTAGGGGGCAGGCGAGCTCCTATAATTCACCCCTCCACTTT	TRBD1	-	TRBV7-2	TRBJ1-6
CASSSPGQETQYF	TGTGCCAGCAGTTCGCCAGGGCAAGAGACCCAGTACTTC	-	-	TRBV28	TRBJ2-5
CASSVEAVADTQYF	TGTGCCAGCTCAGTGGAAGCGGTCGCAGATACGCAGTATTTT	-	-	TRBV18	TRBJ2-3
CASSSKGLAGGAGELFF	TGTGCCAGCAGCTCAAAGGGACTAGCGGGAGGGGCCGGGGAGCTGTTTTTT	TRBD2	once	TRBV11-1	TRBJ2-2
CASRGDREERNTIYF	TGTGCCAGCAGGGGGGACAGGGAAGAGAGAAACACCATATATTTT	TRBD1	-	TRBV6-1	TRBJ1-3
CASSFRGTSGPSSYNEQFF	TGTGCCAGCAGCTTTCGAGGGACTAGCGGGCCTAGCTCCTACAATGAGCAGTTCTTC	TRBD2	-	TRBV7-9	TRBJ2-1
CASTPGTGGSYTQYF	TGTGCCAGTACCCCCGGGACAGGGGGCTCATATACGCAGTATTTT	TRBD1	-	TRBV19	TRBJ2-3
CASSLLAGVAGELFF	TGTGCCAGCAGTTTACTAGCGGGGGTCGCCGGGGAGCTGTTTTTT	TRBD2	-	TRBV27	TRBJ2-2
CAITDGYGYTF	TGTGCCATAACAGACGGCTATGGCTACACCTTC	-	-	TRBV19	TRBJ1-2
CASSPKGDSGNTIYF	TGTGCCAGCAGTCCGAAGGGAGACTCTGGAAACACCATATATTTT	-	-	TRBV6-5	TRBJ1-3
CASSSRQGDYGYTF	TGTGCCAGCAGTTCCCGACAGGGGGACTATGGCTACACCTTC	TRBD1	-	TRBV6-5	TRBJ1-2
CASSLVKGGRDRGNYGYTF	TGTGCCAGCAGCTTAGTAAAGGGGGGGCGGGACAGGGGAAACTATGGCTACACCTTC	TRBD1	few	TRBV11-2	TRBJ1-2
CASTATGRRMQPQHF	TGTGCCAGCACCGCGACAGGGCGACGGATGCAGCCCCAGCATTTT	TRBD1	-	TRBV27	TRBJ1-5
CATTGFQETQYF	TGTGCCACCACAGGTTTTCAAGAGACCCAGTACTTC	-	-	TRBV28	TRBJ2-5
CASRISGGAYNEQFF	TGTGCCAGCAGGATTAGTGGCGGGGCGTACAATGAGCAGTTCTTC	-	-	TRBV11-2	TRBJ2-1
CASSRLAGVVYEQYF	TGTGCCAGTAGCCGACTAGCGGGAGTCGTTTACGAGCAGTACTTC	TRBD2	-	TRBV19	TRBJ2-7
CASSAGTGLEKLFF	TGTGCCAGCAGCGCCGGGACAGGGCTTGAAAAACTGTTTTTT	TRBD1	-	TRBV6-5	TRBJ1-4
CSERTASTDTQYF	TGCAGCGAACGGACAGCTAGCACAGATACGCAGTATTTT	-	-	TRBV29-1	TRBJ2-3
CASSTGLAGGYEQYF	TGTGCCAGCAGTACCGGACTAGCGGGAGGGTACGAGCAGTACTTC	TRBD2	few	TRBV27	TRBJ2-7
CASSVGTNSGNTIYF	TGCGCCAGCAGCGTCGGGACAAACTCTGGAAACACCATATATTTT	-	once	TRBV5-1	TRBJ1-3
CASSSDPSLTSDPGETQYF	TGTGCCAGCAGCTCCGACCCATCACTGACTAGCGATCCTGGAGAGACCCAGTACTTC	TRBD2	-	TRBV7-9	TRBJ2-5
CASSPATANTEAFF	TGTGCCAGCAGTCCCGCGACAGCGAACACTGAAGCTTTCTTT	-	-	TRBV28	TRBJ1-1
CASSPLSPQGGYTF	TGTGCCAGCAGCCCGCTGTCGCCCCAGGGAGGCTACACCTTC	-	-	TRBV7-9	TRBJ1-2
CASSQDSGTGQFF	TGCGCCAGCAGCCAAGATTCTGGCACGGGGCAGTTCTTC	-	-	TRBV4-3	TRBJ2-1
CASPGTSYNEQFF	TGTGCCAGCCCCGGGACTAGCTACAATGAGCAGTTCTTC	TRBD2	once	TRBV7-9	TRBJ2-1
CSVPGGGEETQYF	TGCAGCGTCCCGGGGGGGGGCGAGGAGACCCAGTACTTC	TRBD2	-	TRBV29-1	TRBJ2-5
CSVEDGTPGNEQFF	TGCAGCGTTGAAGATGGTACCCCGGGCAATGAGCAGTTCTTC	-	few	TRBV29-1	TRBJ2-1
CASSLYEGGEKLFF	TGTGCCAGCAGCTTGTACGAGGGTGGGGAAAAACTGTTTTTT	-	once	TRBV5-6	TRBJ1-4
CASSLGAGDWTSPLYNEQFF	TGCGCCAGCAGCTTGGGGGCGGGAGACTGGACGAGCCCACTCTACAATGAGCAGTTCTTC	TRBD2	-	TRBV5-1	TRBJ2-1
CASSGLTGRGSNQPQHF	TGTGCCAGCAGTGGATTAACAGGGCGGGGGAGCAATCAGCCCCAGCATTTT	-	-	TRBV28	TRBJ1-5
CSVGNYSGANVLTF	TGCAGCGTTGGCAACTACTCTGGGGCCAACGTCCTGACTTTC	-	once	TRBV29-1	TRBJ2-6
CVSSLAGERHEQYF	TGTGTCAGCAGCTTGGCAGGGGAAAGACACGAGCAGTACTTC	-	-	TRBV5-4	TRBJ2-7
CASSQRLAGSGTQYF	TGCGCCAGCAGCCAGAGACTAGCGGGGTCGGGGACCCAGTACTTC	TRBD2	-	TRBV4-1	TRBJ2-5
CASNYGYEQYF	TGTGCCAGCAACTACGGGTACGAGCAGTACTTC	-	once	TRBV6-1	TRBJ2-7
CASSFQGMNTEAFF	TGTGCCAGCAGTTTCCAGGGCATGAACACTGAAGCTTTCTTT	-	-	TRBV27	TRBJ1-1
CASSFSFTGANVLTF	TGTGCCAGCAGCTTCTCCTTTACTGGGGCCAACGTCCTGACTTTC	-	-	TRBV6-5	TRBJ2-6
CASSWKGGNYGYTF	TGTGCCAGCAGTTGGAAGGGAGGGAACTATGGCTACACCTTC	-	-	TRBV6-5	TRBJ1-2
CAWLGGRAFF	TGTGCCTGGCTCGGGGGGAGAGCTTTCTTT	-	few	TRBV30	TRBJ1-1
CASSLGSVGYTF	TGTGCCAGCAGTTTGGGCTCGGTCGGCTACACCTTC	-	few	TRBV28	TRBJ1-2
CAISGRPGQPNEKLFF	TGTGCCATCAGTGGTAGACCGGGACAACCTAATGAAAAACTGTTTTTT	-	-	TRBV10-3	TRBJ1-4
CASSSPDRNYGYTF	TGTGCCAGCAGCTCCCCGGACAGGAACTATGGCTACACCTTC	TRBD1	once	TRBV5-6	TRBJ1-2
CASRGDRGASYGYTF	TGTGCCAGCAGAGGGGACAGGGGCGCGAGCTATGGCTACACCTTC	TRBD1	-	TRBV25-1	TRBJ1-2